Shown below are 24 T cell receptor beta chains from a single sample sequenced in a study of T cell responses to AZD1222 COVID-19 vaccine. Sequenced by immunoSEQ multiplex PCR; TCRdb stores in-frame clones only, minus some. The table records some 160,000 clones, 90% to 95% of them present only once. Source: peripheral blood, taken on day 0 of AZD1222 vaccination. The receptor source for this set is an adult in good health.

The chain recombines TRBV4-1 with TRBJ1-2, with D unresolved. From germline, CDR1 is MGHRA and CDR2 YSYEKL. Trimming pared 0 bases from V and 7 bases from J, leaving 15 bases between. The CDR3 is made up of 15 amino acids. CDR3: CASSQDRWASSGYTF. CDR3 coding DNA: TGCGCCAGCAGCCAAGATCGCTGGGCGTCCAGTGGCTACACCTTC.

The J gene is TRBJ1-1, the V gene TRBV18; D gene ambiguous. V was shortened by 1 base and J by 8 bases, with 14 bases between the two germline ends. CDR1 and CDR2 (germline): KGHSH, LQKENI. This CDR3 has 14 residues. The CDR3 is CASSPLSSDAEAFF. DNA for the CDR3: TGTGCCAGCTCACCACTTTCTTCGGACGCAGAAGCTTTCTTT.

This chain links TRBV6-6 with TRBJ2-7; D is possibly TRBD2 (5 bases). Germline V gives CDR1 MNHNY, CDR2 SVGAGI (reference sequence). V lost 0 bases and J 5 bases, leaving 5 bases between the germline ends. The CDR3 contains 12 residues. As DNA, the CDR3 is TGTGCCAGCAGTTACTCGAGGGACGAGCAGTACTTC. This gives the protein CASSYSRDEQYF.

In DNA form, the CDR3 reads TGTGCCAGCAGTAACAGGGATACCAATCAGCCCCAGCATTTT. Encoded protein: CASSNRDTNQPQHF. The rearrangement uses TRBV2 and TRBJ1-5; TRBD1 might be the D (6 bases). V lost 5 bases and J lost 3, with 11 bases in between. The CDR3 extends over 14 amino acids. From germline, CDR1 is SNHLY and CDR2 FYNNEI.

The chain has TRBV27 and TRBJ1-1, with D possibly being TRBD1 (6 bases). Per the germline V gene, CDR1 is MNHEY and CDR2 is SMNVEV (reference sequence). V was shortened by 3 bases and J by 4 bases, with 15 bases between the two germline ends. This CDR3 contains 15 residues. The DNA for the CDR3 is TGTGCCAGCAGTTTGGTGGGGGCCGGGAGCACTGAAGCTTTCTTT. This sequence encodes CASSLVGAGSTEAFF.

This chain connects TRBV18 to TRBJ1-2, with a weak D call TRBD1 (6 bases). CDR3 length: 14 residues. V was cut by 2 bases and J by 6 bases, with 13 bases left in between. The germline gives CDR1 KGHSH, CDR2 LQKENI. This chain's CDR3 is CASSPADRTHGYTF. The CDR3 DNA reads as TGTGCCAGCTCACCAGCCGACAGGACCCATGGCTACACCTTC.

This chain connects TRBV29-1 to TRBJ2-7; D gene ambiguous. The germline CDR1 and CDR2 sequences are SQVTM and ANQGSEA. Trimming removed 4 bases from V and 2 bases from J, with 15 bases in between. There are 14 residues in the CDR3. CDR3 loop: CSVALRSGPYEQYF. DNA for the CDR3: TGCAGCGTTGCCCTTCGGTCAGGCCCCTACGAGCAGTACTTC.

The DNA for the CDR3 is TGCGCCAGCAGCTTGGGAACAGGGACGGTAGGCTACACCTTC. It specifies CASSLGTGTVGYTF. The chain joins TRBV5-1 to TRBJ1-2; possible D gene TRBD1, 6 bases. This CDR3 has 14 residues. CDR1 and CDR2 (germline): SGHRS, YFSETQ. Trimming pared 0 bases from V and 8 bases from J, leaving 14 bases between. The full variable domain, with the rest looked up from reference TRBV5-1 and TRBJ1-2, is KAGVTQTPRYLIKTRGQQVTLSCSPISGHRSVSWYQQTPGQGLQFLFEYFSETQRNKGNFPGRFSGRQFSNSRSEMNVSTLELGDSALYLCASSLGTGTVGYTFGSGTRLTVV.

This chain connects TRBV13 to TRBJ1-2; D unclear. CDR3 length: 12 amino acids. V shed 0 bases and J shed 5 bases, with 4 bases lying between them. CDR1 PRHDT and CDR2 FYEKMQ come from the germline V gene (reference sequence). The CDR3 region is CASSLGPYGYTF. CDR3 nucleotide sequence: TGTGCCAGCAGCTTAGGCCCGTATGGCTACACCTTC.

V usage is TRBV7-9 and J usage is TRBJ2-5; 9 bases align to TRBD2. The germline CDR1 and CDR2 sequences are SEHNR and FQNEAQ (reference sequence). V lost 5 bases and J lost 14; bases outside the gene matches: 9. There are 12 residues in the CDR3. This CDR3 is CASSPLAGPLYF. Written as DNA, the CDR3 is TGTGCCAGCAGCCCGCTAGCGGGGCCTCTATACTTC.

The chain has TRBV20-1 and TRBJ1-6; D gene unclear. V lost 3 bases, J lost 6 bases, and 9 bases lay in between. The germline V gene encodes CDR1 DFQATT and CDR2 SNEGSKA (reference sequence). The CDR3 extends over 13 amino acids. CDR3 protein: CSASITANSPLHF. DNA of the CDR3: TGCAGTGCTAGTATCACAGCTAATTCACCCCTCCACTTT.

The chain has TRBV11-3 and TRBJ1-3, with D tentatively TRBD1 (6 bases). The CDR3 runs 15 residues. The germline V gene encodes CDR1 SGHNT and CDR2 YENEEA. V shed 2 bases and J shed 4 bases, with 12 bases lying between them. CDR3 in DNA: TGTGCCAGCAGCTTACCCTGGGGGCACGGAAACACCATATATTTT. Its translation: CASSLPWGHGNTIYF.

The chain recombines TRBV6-5 with TRBJ1-5, with unresolved D. The CDR3 extends over 13 amino acids. CDR1 is MNHEY, CDR2 SVGAGI, per germline. V gave up 7 bases and J gave up 2 bases, with 9 bases separating them. The CDR3 DNA reads as TGTGCCAGCATCGAGTTCGGCAATCAGCCCCAGCATTTT. Protein: CASIEFGNQPQHF.

The chain carries TRBV6-5 and TRBJ1-4; D is uncertain. The germline gives CDR1 MNHEY, CDR2 SVGAGI. V was clipped by 5 bases and J by 8 bases, with 9 bases between them. CDR3 length: 12 residues. DNA of the CDR3: TGTGCCAGCAGTCCAGACCGCGAAAAACTGTTTTTT. Amino acid sequence: CASSPDREKLFF.

Written as DNA, the CDR3 is TGTGCCAGCAGCATCTATAGGAGCGCTTCGACTCAGCCCCAGCATTTT. Protein sequence: CASSIYRSASTQPQHF. This chain links TRBV7-8 with TRBJ1-5; D unresolved. V dropped 5 bases and J dropped 6 bases, with 20 bases sitting between them. Germline CDR1 is SGHVS and CDR2 is FQNEAQ. The CDR3 runs to 16 residues.

This sequence joins TRBV6-1 and TRBJ1-2, with D maybe TRBD1 (6 bases). Per the germline V gene, CDR1 is MNHNS and CDR2 is SASEGT. V dropped 8 bases and J dropped 3 bases, with 19 bases sitting between them. This CDR3 is 15 amino acids long. In DNA, the CDR3 is TGTGCCAGCCGTCATGTTCAGGGGCCCTACTATGGCTACACCTTC. Residues: CASRHVQGPYYGYTF.

The rearrangement uses TRBV19 and TRBJ2-7; the D gene could be TRBD1 or TRBD2 (6 bases each). Germline assignment: CDR1 LNHDA and CDR2 SQIVND (reference sequence). The length of the CDR3 is 14 residues. Deletions cut 5 bases from V and 3 bases from J, with 14 bases between. In nucleotides, the CDR3 is TGTGCCAGTAGTCCGCCGGAGGGGGACTACGAGCAGTACTTC. Its protein is CASSPPEGDYEQYF.

The chain combines TRBV20-1 with TRBJ2-2, with TRBD1 matching over 7 bases. Germline V CDR1 and CDR2: DFQATT, SNEGSKA (reference sequence). V lost 3 bases to trimming and J lost 3 bases; unmatched junction nucleotides: 7. CDR3 length: 15 residues. CDR3 DNA: TGCAGTGCTAGTTTAGGGGGCGCCGACACCGGGGAGCTGTTTTTT. Amino acids: CSASLGGADTGELFF.

Here the CDR3 reads CASTTGLAGNNEQFF. In nucleotides, the CDR3 is TGTGCCAGCACTACGGGACTAGCGGGGAATAATGAGCAGTTCTTC. The chain is built from TRBV6-5 and TRBJ2-1; the match to TRBD2 covers 13 bases. The CDR3 consists of 15 residues. The germline gives CDR1 MNHEY, CDR2 SVGAGI. J gave up 7 bases and V 7 bases, and 7 bases lay outside the gene matches.

This sequence joins TRBV4-1 and TRBJ1-4, with D perhaps TRBD1 (5 bases). Germline CDR1 MGHRA, CDR2 YSYEKL. CDR3 length equals 16 residues. Trimming stripped 1 base from V and 7 bases from J, with 16 bases between. CDR3: CASSQGILGRGEKLFF. For the CDR3, the DNA is TGCGCCAGCAGCCAAGGGATTTTGGGACGGGGTGAAAAACTGTTTTTT.

In this sample, this clone turned up once. The J gene is TRBJ2-7, the V gene TRBV5-1; tentative D call: TRBD1 (6 bases). The CDR3 is made up of 15 amino acids. The V gene's germline CDR1 is SGHRS and CDR2 YFSETQ. The V end lost 1 base, the J end lost 4 bases, and 15 bases lay between the germline ends. CDR3: CASSLSGHLEYEQYF. In DNA, the CDR3 is TGCGCCAGCAGCTTGTCGGGACATTTAGAATACGAGCAGTACTTC.

The V gene is TRBV2, the J gene TRBJ2-6; D may be TRBD2 (5 bases). Trimming removed 5 bases at V and 0 bases at J, with 11 bases between. This CDR3 is built from 16 residues. In germline, CDR1 is SNHLY, CDR2 FYNNEI. The CDR3 sequence: CASSTGVNSGANVLTF. CDR3 coding DNA: TGTGCCAGCAGTACCGGGGTAAACTCTGGGGCCAACGTCCTGACTTTC.

This rearrangement joins TRBV9 to TRBJ2-3; 9 bases align to TRBD1. Looked up from germline, CDR1 is SGDLS and CDR2 is YYNGEE. Trimming removed 0 bases from V and 2 bases from J; junction bases left unmatched: 7. CDR3 size: 17 residues. CDR3 in amino acids: CASSVEAGTGITDTQYF. The CDR3 DNA is TGTGCCAGCAGCGTAGAAGCCGGGACAGGGATCACAGATACGCAGTATTTT.

The V gene is TRBV7-9, the J gene TRBJ2-1; TRBD2 agrees at 7 bases. Per the germline V gene, CDR1 is SEHNR and CDR2 is FQNEAQ (reference sequence). The CDR3 runs 17 residues. Trimming at V came to 7 bases and at J to 4 bases, leaving 16 bases not matched to a gene. CDR3 nucleotide sequence: TGTGCCAGCACGCTCTTACAGTGGGGGAGGGGATACAATGAGCAGTTCTTC. This encodes CASTLLQWGRGYNEQFF.